This T cell receptor beta chain stems from a study of a mutant IDH1 vaccine in newly diagnosed glioma. Findings of the study overall: Top peripheral T cell clonotype shifts appeared unrelated to pseudoprogression.

Libraries were prepared by immunoSEQ multiplex PCR; TCRdb keeps only in-frame clonotypes and omits some of them. The table has 25,000 to 40,000 clones, approximately 89% seen once. Concerning this clone: As yet, its antigen is unknown.

Trimming removed 5 bases from V and 10 bases from J; junction bases left unmatched: 11. The germline V gene encodes CDR1 MDHEN and CDR2 SYDVKM. The CDR3 totals 14 residues. Time point described: week 47, end of study. Each vaccine dose was 300 ug of mutant IDH1 20-mer peptide, with topical imiquimod. The vaccination schedule gave patients eight doses in weeks 1, 3, 5, 7, 11, 15, 19 and 23. Sequencing was performed on PBMCs, taken from a glioma patient whose treatment included an IDH1 peptide vaccine. The source of this sequence is a man aged 35-49 years with glioma. The chain employs TRBV28 and TRBJ2-1; TRBD1 aligns across 7 bases. CDR3 DNA sequence: TGTGCCAGCAGTCACCGGGACAGATACGGGGAGCAGTTCTTC. Amino acid sequence: CASSHRDRYGEQFF.